The 17 T cell receptor beta chains in this list originate from one sample, sequenced in a study of OX40 agonist ivuxolimab in advanced cancers. The assay was immunoSEQ multiplex PCR, and TCRdb's table has in-frame clones only and misses some. The sample comprises 60,000 or so clones, 80% to 85% of which are singletons, and roughly 30% rests with the top ten. The sequencing used CD4+ or CD8+ T cells sorted from blood, collected in a trial of the OX40 agonist ivuxolimab. Source of these receptors: an adult with an advanced solid tumor such as melanoma, head and neck, liver or kidney cancer.

The chain combines TRBV29-1 with TRBJ2-1; D unclear. The V end was cut by 7 bases, the J end by 9 bases, with 16 bases between. The germline V gene encodes CDR1 SQVTM and CDR2 ANQGSEA. The CDR3 length is 12 residues. CDR3 nucleotide sequence: TGCAGCGGCCGCTCGTTGGGCGGTGAGCAGTTCTTC. This sequence encodes CSGRSLGGEQFF.

The chain recombines TRBV7-9 with TRBJ2-7, with 7 bases matching TRBD2. Germline CDR1 SEHNR, CDR2 FQNEAQ (reference sequence). The CDR3 length is 15 residues. Trimming cost V 4 bases and J 0 bases; bases outside gene matches: 6. Written as DNA, the CDR3 is TGTGCCAGCAGCTGGGTGGGGGGGAGCTCCTACGAGCAGTACTTC. Translated, it gives CASSWVGGSSYEQYF.

V gene TRBV5-4 combines with J gene TRBJ2-3, with 15 nucleotides matching TRBD2. Germline lookup yields CDR1 SGHNT and CDR2 YYREEE (reference sequence). The CDR3 runs to 16 residues. V shed 2 bases, J shed 5 bases, and the junction held 3 bases outside the gene matches. The CDR3 DNA is TGTGCCAGCAGCTTAGGACTAGCGGGGGGGGAAGATACGCAGTATTTT. The encoded protein is CASSLGLAGGEDTQYF.

The rearrangement uses TRBV29-1 and TRBJ2-6, with D perhaps matching TRBD2 (6 bases). Trimming pared 0 bases from V and 2 bases from J, leaving 14 bases between. This CDR3 contains 17 residues. CDR1 is SQVTM and CDR2 is ANQGSEA in the germline V gene. In DNA form, the CDR3 reads TGCAGCGTTGAAGAGGGTGCGGGGTTGGCTGGGGCCAACGTCCTGACTTTC. Its protein is CSVEEGAGLAGANVLTF.

This clone was observed a few times. The V gene is TRBV18, the J gene TRBJ2-2, with 14 bases aligning to TRBD2. The V gene end was trimmed by 2 bases and the J gene end by 4 bases; junction bases not matched to a gene: 0. Germline V gene lookup returns CDR1 KGHSH and CDR2 LQKENI. CDR3 length equals 16 residues. CDR3 amino acids: CASSPGLAGGTGELFF. The CDR3 region has the DNA TGTGCCAGCTCACCAGGACTAGCGGGAGGCACCGGGGAGCTGTTTTTT.

The V call is TRBV10-2, the J call TRBJ1-1; no clear D. Trimming shortened V by 8 bases and J by 3 bases, and 16 bases separated the two germline ends. The CDR3 loop spans 14 amino acids. CDR1 is WSHSY and CDR2 is SAAADI in the germline V gene. In DNA, the CDR3 is TGCGCCAGCCTGGGGAAGTGGCTTGACACTGAAGCTTTCTTT. Amino acid sequence: CASLGKWLDTEAFF.

J is TRBJ1-4 and V is TRBV29-1; 8 bases fit TRBD1. Trimming removed 6 bases from V and 6 bases from J; junction bases left unmatched: 15. The CDR3 length is 16 residues. CDR1 is SQVTM and CDR2 is ANQGSEA in the germline V gene. The CDR3 reads CSVAVQTGAAYEKLFF. Written as DNA, the CDR3 is TGCAGCGTCGCCGTACAGACAGGGGCGGCCTATGAAAAACTGTTTTTT.

V and J are TRBV7-9 and TRBJ1-2, with no clear D. Trimming cost V 2 bases and J 0 bases, with 13 bases left between them. Germline V CDR1 and CDR2: SEHNR, FQNEAQ (reference sequence). This CDR3 is built from 16 residues. The DNA for the CDR3 is TGTGCCAGCAGCTTATCGGCACTCACATCTAACTATGGCTACACCTTC. This sequence encodes CASSLSALTSNYGYTF.

J is TRBJ2-1 and V is TRBV5-5; TRBD2 aligns across 8 bases. This CDR3 comprises 15 residues. Germline lookup yields CDR1 SGHKS and CDR2 YYEKEE (reference sequence). V trimming: 4 bases; J trimming: 4 bases; junction bases outside the gene matches: 7. CDR3 sequence reads: CASSPGLASYNEQFF. The CDR3 DNA follows: TGTGCCAGCAGCCCTGGACTAGCCTCTTACAATGAGCAGTTCTTC. Looking up the rest from reference TRBV5-5 and TRBJ2-1 gives the full variable domain: DAGVTQSPTHLIKTRGQQVTLRCSPISGHKSVSWYQQVLGQGPQFIFQYYEKEERGRGNFPDRFSARQFPNYSSELNVNALLLGDSALYLCASSPGLASYNEQFFGPGTRLTVL.

V and J are TRBV19 and TRBJ1-3; D not resolved. CDR3 length: 14 amino acids. Trimming took off 1 base at V and 0 bases at J, with 4 bases between the two ends. Germline loops: CDR1 LNHDA, CDR2 SQIVND (reference sequence). The CDR3 bases are TGTGCCAGTAGTATAGCGGACTCTGGAAACACCATATATTTT. The encoded protein is CASSIADSGNTIYF.

The rearrangement joins TRBV5-5 to TRBJ2-3; a possible D gene is TRBD2 (5 bases). Trimming stripped 0 bases from V and 1 base from J, with 9 bases between. Germline V gene lookup returns CDR1 SGHKS and CDR2 YYEKEE (reference sequence). The CDR3 runs to 15 residues. The CDR3 coding sequence is TGTGCCAGCAGCTTGGGGGTTAGCGGCACAGATACGCAGTATTTT. Translation: CASSLGVSGTDTQYF.

The rearrangement joins TRBV9 to TRBJ2-5; TRBD2 matches 8 bases. Germline V CDR1 and CDR2: SGDLS, YYNGEE. The length of the CDR3 is 15 residues. J was trimmed by 0 bases and V by 5 bases; bases with no gene match: 6. The CDR3 nucleotides read TGTGCCAGCAGTAGAGCGGGAGTCCACCAAGAGACCCAGTACTTC. Protein sequence: CASSRAGVHQETQYF.

This clone came up a few times. This chain connects TRBV9 to TRBJ1-6; 10 bases map to TRBD1. V shed 3 bases, J shed 10 bases, and the junction held 10 bases outside the gene matches. CDR3 length: 16 amino acids. Germline CDR1 and CDR2: SGDLS and YYNGEE. The CDR3 is CASSGRQGASGSPLHF. CDR3 nucleotides: TGTGCCAGCAGCGGGAGACAGGGGGCCTCGGGATCACCCCTCCACTTT.

In this sample, this clone turned up a few times. The chain joins TRBV14 to TRBJ1-2; D remains unclear. The CDR3 length is 15 residues. V shed 4 bases and J shed 3 bases, with 15 bases lying between them. Germline V lookup: CDR1 SGHDN, CDR2 FVKESK. This CDR3 reads CASSLGRWMDYGYTF. Written as DNA, the CDR3 is TGTGCCAGCAGCCTTGGACGGTGGATGGACTATGGCTACACCTTC.

The chain joins TRBV19 to TRBJ2-1, with a possible D match to TRBD1 (5 bases). The CDR3 contains 15 residues. Per germline, CDR1 LNHDA and CDR2 SQIVND (reference sequence). V was clipped by 6 bases and J by 2 bases, with 14 bases between them. The chain's CDR3 is CASRRQQSTYNEQFF. For the CDR3, the DNA is TGTGCCAGTAGAAGACAGCAATCTACCTACAATGAGCAGTTCTTC.

The chain couples TRBV7-9 to TRBJ2-1; 15 bases fit TRBD2. J gave up 4 bases and V 3 bases, and 10 bases lay outside the gene matches. The CDR3 extends over 19 amino acids. CDR1 SEHNR and CDR2 FQNEAQ come from the germline V gene (reference sequence). CDR3 protein: CASSFTPGLAGGSYNEQFF. The CDR3 nucleotides read TGTGCCAGCAGCTTCACCCCGGGACTAGCGGGAGGATCGTACAATGAGCAGTTCTTC. Combining the CDR3 with reference TRBV7-9 and TRBJ2-1 gives the whole variable domain DTGVSQNPRHKITKRGQNVTFRCDPISEHNRLYWYRQTLGQGPEFLTYFQNEAQLEKSRLLSDRFSAERPKGSFSTLEIQRTEQGDSAMYLCASSFTPGLAGGSYNEQFFGPGTRLTVL.

This chain connects TRBV28 to TRBJ2-1, with 9 bases lining up with TRBD1. Germline V lookup: CDR1 MDHEN, CDR2 SYDVKM. This CDR3 spans 15 amino acids. V was clipped by 6 bases and J by 7 bases; unmatched bases: 10. The CDR3 DNA sequence: TGTGCCAGCAGCCCAGGGACAGGGTTGGAAAATGAGCAGTTCTTC. Translation gives CASSPGTGLENEQFF.